These T cell receptor beta chains were read from a single sample in a study of regulatory T cells in long-lasting Graves disease. TCRdb analysed the multiplex PCR reads with MiXCR anew, one entry per CDR3 protein. The sample shows about 660,000 distinct CDR3 sequences, approximately 31% of them seen only once. Sequenced material: peripheral blood mononuclear cells (PBMCs), taken when the disease was refractory, from a patient treated with antithyroid drugs. The receptors were sampled from a female donor with Graves disease. CDR3s include the opening cysteine and the closing phenylalanine or tryptophan. A D gene is named only where the DNA matches it firmly. Only part of the rows carry a size: once, few, many, or a class if the clone is expanded.

D gene,J gene,clone size,V gene,CDR3 protein,CDR3 DNA
-,TRBJ1-2,-,TRBV2,CASSEQGLNYGYTF,TGTGCCAGCAGTGAACAGGGGCTTAACTATGGCTACACCTTC
TRBD2,TRBJ2-7,-,TRBV11-2,CASSLNGLAGVGSSSYEQYF,TGTGCCAGCAGCTTAAACGGACTAGCGGGAGTCGGGTCTAGCTCCTACGAGCAGTACTTC
-,TRBJ1-1,few,TRBV7-8,CASSLVGQYTSNEAFF,TGTGCCAGCAGCTTAGTAGGGCAGTACACATCGAATGAAGCTTTCTTT
-,TRBJ1-2,-,TRBV19,CASKGDNNYGYTF,TGTGCCAGTAAGGGAGACAATAACTATGGCTACACCTTC
TRBD1,TRBJ1-2,-,TRBV7-9,CASTPDRVYYGYTF,TGTGCCAGCACCCCAGACAGGGTCTACTATGGCTACACCTTC
-,TRBJ1-2,-,TRBV11-2,CASSLYLGVTNYGYTF,TGTGCCAGCAGCTTGTATCTGGGAGTGACTAACTATGGCTACACCTTC
TRBD1,TRBJ2-2,-,TRBV6-1,CASSRTGEYTGELFF,TGTGCCAGCAGTAGGACAGGCGAATACACCGGGGAGCTGTTTTTT
-,TRBJ1-2,-,TRBV7-3,CASSPGGVGYTF,TGTGCCAGCAGCCCGGGCGGGGTAGGCTACACCTTC
-,TRBJ1-2,-,TRBV19,CASSIRMAGNYGYTF,TGTGCCAGTAGTATAAGGATGGCCGGGAACTATGGCTACACCTTC
-,TRBJ1-1,-,TRBV28,CASSRGSWTEAFF,TGTGCCAGCAGCCGGGGGAGTTGGACTGAAGCTTTCTTT
TRBD1,TRBJ2-7,few,TRBV20-1,CSARKDRVIGEQYF,TGCAGTGCCCGCAAGGACAGGGTAATTGGTGAGCAGTACTTC
-,TRBJ1-5,-,TRBV6-7,CASSLPTGNQPQHF,TGTGCCAGCAGTCTACCAACAGGCAATCAGCCCCAGCATTTT
-,TRBJ2-3,few,TRBV10-3,CAISDTVVASDTQYF,TGTGCCATCAGTGATACGGTGGTAGCGTCAGATACGCAGTATTTT
-,TRBJ1-5,-,TRBV20-1,CSARDRAGGQPQHF,TGCAGTGCTAGAGATCGGGCAGGCGGTCAGCCCCAGCATTTT
-,TRBJ1-3,-,TRBV20-1,CSARRDTRNTIYF,TGCAGTGCTAGAAGGGACACACGAAACACCATATATTTT
-,TRBJ2-7,-,TRBV20-1,CSARDGRGYEQYF,TGCAGTGCTAGAGATGGCAGGGGCTACGAGCAGTACTTC
TRBD1,TRBJ2-2,-,TRBV7-9,CASPPLTGGTGELFF,TGTGCCAGCCCACCATTGACAGGGGGGACCGGGGAGCTGTTTTTT
-,TRBJ1-1,many,TRBV28,CASSSPGLGTEAFF,TGTGCCAGCAGTTCACCAGGGCTGGGCACTGAAGCTTTCTTT
-,TRBJ2-5,-,TRBV3-1,CASSQDPSHWEETQYF,TGTGCCAGCAGCCAAGACCCGAGCCATTGGGAAGAGACCCAGTACTTC
-,TRBJ1-1,few,TRBV20-1,CSARHRDTEAFF,TGCAGTGCTAGGCACAGGGACACTGAAGCTTTCTTT
TRBD1,TRBJ1-2,few,TRBV6-2/TRBV6-3,CASSYFRTGGADGYTF,TGTGCCAGCAGTTACTTCCGGACAGGGGGCGCGGATGGCTACACCTTC
-,TRBJ1-1,few,TRBV2,CASSGRGHWNTEAFF,TGTGCCAGCAGTGGACGAGGACATTGGAACACTGAAGCTTTCTTT
-,TRBJ1-5,few,TRBV28,CASSLGIRASNQPQHF,TGTGCCAGCAGTTTGGGGATTCGGGCTAGCAATCAGCCCCAGCATTTT
-,TRBJ2-7,few,TRBV6-1,CASSPRGPDYEQYF,TGTGCCAGCAGCCCACGGGGGCCGGACTACGAGCAGTACTTC
-,TRBJ2-6,-,TRBV12-3/TRBV12-4,CASSLGLQTNSGANVLTF,TGTGCCAGCAGTCTTGGGCTGCAGACAAACTCTGGGGCCAACGTCCTGACTTTC
-,TRBJ2-5,many,TRBV20-1,CSASSEETQYF,TGCAGTGCTAGTTCAGAAGAGACCCAGTACTTC
-,TRBJ2-4,few,TRBV2,CASSEQVGANIQYF,TGTGCCAGCAGTGAACAGGTCGGTGCGAACATTCAGTACTTC
-,TRBJ1-5,few,TRBV20-1,CSAREQVNQPQHF,TGCAGTGCTAGAGAACAGGTTAATCAGCCCCAGCATTTT
TRBD1,TRBJ1-1,-,TRBV20-1,CSARIMGQYQTAFF,TGCAGTGCTAGAATAATGGGACAGTACCAAACGGCTTTCTTT
TRBD1,TRBJ2-5,-,TRBV20-1,CSAIPGQGKETQYF,TGCAGTGCTATTCCGGGACAGGGAAAAGAGACCCAGTACTTC
-,TRBJ1-2,-,TRBV12-3/TRBV12-4,CASNPSRGGLSGGYTF,TGTGCCAGCAACCCGAGCCGGGGGGGTCTCTCGGGGGGCTACACCTTC
TRBD1,TRBJ1-4,-,TRBV11-2,CASSPQGQGVEKLFF,TGTGCCAGCAGCCCGCAAGGACAGGGGGTTGAAAAACTGTTTTTT
-,TRBJ1-2,few,TRBV27,CASNPVGDNYGYTF,TGTGCCAGCAACCCGGTTGGGGATAACTATGGCTACACCTTC
-,TRBJ1-1,-,TRBV11-2,CASSPTSLGAFF,TGTGCCAGCAGCCCGACATCGCTCGGAGCTTTCTTT
TRBD2,TRBJ2-7,few,TRBV19,CASSLTGTSGSYYEQYF,TGTGCCAGTAGTCTTACCGGGACTAGCGGGAGCTACTACGAGCAGTACTTC
-,TRBJ2-7,-,TRBV20-1,CSARGLLSPHEQYF,TGCAGTGCTAGAGGACTCCTAAGCCCTCACGAGCAGTACTTC
-,TRBJ1-2,many,TRBV19,CASSIKFWENGYTF,TGTGCCAGTAGTATAAAATTCTGGGAAAATGGCTACACCTTC
TRBD1,TRBJ1-4,-,TRBV20-1,CSASTGTVDEKLFF,TGCAGTGCGAGCACCGGGACAGTTGATGAAAAACTGTTTTTT
-,TRBJ2-7,-,TRBV6-1,CASSGGTNLNYEQYF,TGTGCCAGCAGTGGCGGGACAAATTTAAATTACGAGCAGTACTTC
-,TRBJ1-2,-,TRBV29-1,CSVSRSTRRSDGYTF,TGCAGCGTTTCTCGTTCGACAAGGCGGAGTGATGGCTACACCTTC
-,TRBJ1-2,-,TRBV12-3/TRBV12-4,CASSFAFYGYTF,TGTGCCAGCAGTTTCGCCTTTTATGGCTACACCTTC
-,TRBJ1-5,few,TRBV28,CASSLVGKVDQPQHF,TGTGCCAGCAGTTTAGTGGGGAAGGTTGATCAGCCCCAGCATTTT
TRBD1,TRBJ1-4,many,TRBV11-2,CASSLGATGGREKLFF,TGTGCCAGCAGCTTAGGGGCGACAGGGGGTCGCGAAAAACTGTTTTTT
-,TRBJ2-7,-,TRBV5-1,CASSEQSSGLYEQYF,TGCGCCAGCAGCGAACAATCATCGGGTCTATACGAGCAGTACTTC
-,TRBJ2-2,few,TRBV3-1,CASSQLLTGELFF,TGTGCCAGCAGCCAGCTTCTAACCGGGGAGCTGTTTTTT
TRBD1,TRBJ1-2,few,TRBV29-1,CSVPKRTGDYGYTF,TGCAGCGTTCCAAAGCGGACAGGGGACTATGGCTACACCTTC
TRBD1,TRBJ1-5,-,TRBV20-1,CSARDPYPGQGSIAILPQHF,TGCAGTGCTAGAGATCCCTATCCGGGACAGGGATCCATAGCAATCCTGCCCCAGCATTTT
-,TRBJ2-7,-,TRBV20-1,CSARDLIGSNSYEQYF,TGCAGTGCTAGAGATCTGATAGGCTCCAACTCCTACGAGCAGTACTTC
TRBD2,TRBJ2-5,few,TRBV5-1,CASSLYSGRQETQYF,TGCGCCAGCAGCTTGTATAGCGGGAGACAAGAGACCCAGTACTTC
-,TRBJ1-1,many,TRBV29-1,CSVGPGRGGNTEAFF,TGCAGCGTTGGTCCAGGGAGGGGAGGGAACACTGAAGCTTTCTTT
TRBD1,TRBJ1-4,few,TRBV19,CASREGAAEKLFF,TGTGCCAGTAGGGAGGGGGCAGCTGAAAAACTGTTTTTT